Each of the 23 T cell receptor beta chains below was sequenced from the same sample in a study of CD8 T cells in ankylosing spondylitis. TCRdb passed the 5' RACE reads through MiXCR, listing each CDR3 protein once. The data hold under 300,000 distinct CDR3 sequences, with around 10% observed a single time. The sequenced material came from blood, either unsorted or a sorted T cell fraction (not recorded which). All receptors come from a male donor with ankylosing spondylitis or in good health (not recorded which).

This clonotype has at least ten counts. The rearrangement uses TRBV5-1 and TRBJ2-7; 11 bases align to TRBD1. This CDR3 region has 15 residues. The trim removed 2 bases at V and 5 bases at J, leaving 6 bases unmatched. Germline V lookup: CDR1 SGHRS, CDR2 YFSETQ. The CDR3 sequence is CASSLVGQGAHEQYF. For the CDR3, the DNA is TGCGCCAGCAGCTTAGTCGGACAGGGGGCCCACGAGCAGTACTTC.

CDR3 loop: CASTQPPNNEQFF. CDR3 nucleotide sequence: TGTGCCAGCACTCAACCCCCGAACAATGAGCAGTTCTTC. This chain links TRBV12-3 or TRBV12-4 with TRBJ2-1; no firm D call. This CDR3 is built from 13 residues. Trimming pared 7 bases from V and 5 bases from J, leaving 12 bases between.

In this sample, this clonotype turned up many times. The CDR3 here is CASSLVSANYGYTF. The DNA for the CDR3 is TGCGCCAGCAGCTTGGTTTCAGCGAACTATGGCTACACCTTC. V usage is TRBV5-1 and J usage is TRBJ1-2; D gene uncertain. This CDR3 spans 14 amino acids. Germline CDR1 is SGHRS and CDR2 is YFSETQ. V was trimmed by 0 bases and J by 2 bases, leaving 8 bases between them.

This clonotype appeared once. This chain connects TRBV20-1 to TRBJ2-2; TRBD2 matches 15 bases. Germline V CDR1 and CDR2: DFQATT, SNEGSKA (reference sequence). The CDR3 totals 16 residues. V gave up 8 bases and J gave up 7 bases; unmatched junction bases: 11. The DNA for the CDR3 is TGCAGTTCCGGACTAGCGGGAGGGCCGTCGGGCGGGGAGCTGTTTTTT. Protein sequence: CSSGLAGGPSGGELFF.

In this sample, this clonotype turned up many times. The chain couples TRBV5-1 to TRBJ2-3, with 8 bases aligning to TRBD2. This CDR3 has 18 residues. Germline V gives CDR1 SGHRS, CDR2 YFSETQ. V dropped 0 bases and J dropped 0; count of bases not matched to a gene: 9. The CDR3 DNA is TGCGCCAGCAGCTTGGGGGGTACGGCGGGGGGCAGCACAGATACGCAGTATTTT. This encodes CASSLGGTAGGSTDTQYF.

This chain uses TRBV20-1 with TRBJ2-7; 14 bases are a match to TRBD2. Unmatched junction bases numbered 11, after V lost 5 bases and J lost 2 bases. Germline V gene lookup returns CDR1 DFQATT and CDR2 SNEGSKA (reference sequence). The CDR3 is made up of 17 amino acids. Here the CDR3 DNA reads TGCAGTGCTTCGGCCGGGACTAGCGGGAGTACGACCTACGAGCAGTACTTC. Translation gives CSASAGTSGSTTYEQYF.

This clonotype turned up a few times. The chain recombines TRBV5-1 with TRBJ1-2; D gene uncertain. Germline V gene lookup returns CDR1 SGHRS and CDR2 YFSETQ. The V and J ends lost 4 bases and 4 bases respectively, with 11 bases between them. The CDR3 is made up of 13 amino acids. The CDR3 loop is CASSPGVFYGYTF. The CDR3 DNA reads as TGCGCCAGCAGCCCCGGGGTCTTCTATGGCTACACCTTC.

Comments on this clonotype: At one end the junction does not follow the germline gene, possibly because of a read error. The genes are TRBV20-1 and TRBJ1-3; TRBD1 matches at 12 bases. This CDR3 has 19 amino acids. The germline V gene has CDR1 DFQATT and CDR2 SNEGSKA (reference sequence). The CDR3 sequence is CCAPAPGQGAEDSGNTIYF. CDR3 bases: TGCTGTGCCCCGGCGCCGGGACAGGGGGCGGAGGACTCTGGAAACACCATATATTTT.

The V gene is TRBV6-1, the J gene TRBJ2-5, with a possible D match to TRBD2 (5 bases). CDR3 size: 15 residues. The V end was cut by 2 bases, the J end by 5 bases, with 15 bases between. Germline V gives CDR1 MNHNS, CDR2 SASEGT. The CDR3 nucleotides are TGTGCCAGCAGTGAAACCGGGAACCTCCACGAGACCCAGTACTTC. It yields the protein CASSETGNLHETQYF.

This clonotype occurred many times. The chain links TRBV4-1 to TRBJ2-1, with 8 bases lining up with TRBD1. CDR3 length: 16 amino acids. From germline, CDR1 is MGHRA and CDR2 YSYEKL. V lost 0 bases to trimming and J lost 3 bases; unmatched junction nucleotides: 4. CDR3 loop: CASSQDQDRDYNEQFF. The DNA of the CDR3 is TGCGCCAGCAGCCAAGATCAGGACAGGGACTACAATGAGCAGTTCTTC.

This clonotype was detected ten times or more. CDR3 amino acids: CASSLPPQETQYF. CDR3 in DNA: TGTGCCAGCAGCTTGCCCCCACAAGAGACCCAGTACTTC. The rearrangement links TRBV5-5 to TRBJ2-5; D is unclear. Germline V gene lookup returns CDR1 SGHKS and CDR2 YYEKEE (reference sequence). The CDR3 contains 13 residues. Trimming took 1 base from V and 2 from J, leaving 6 bases between them.

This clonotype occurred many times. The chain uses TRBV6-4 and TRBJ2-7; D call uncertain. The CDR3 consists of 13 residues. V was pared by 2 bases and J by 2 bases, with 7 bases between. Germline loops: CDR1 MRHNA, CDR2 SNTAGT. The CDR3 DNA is TGTGCCAGCAGTGACCATGAGGCCTACGAGCAGTACTTC. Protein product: CASSDHEAYEQYF.

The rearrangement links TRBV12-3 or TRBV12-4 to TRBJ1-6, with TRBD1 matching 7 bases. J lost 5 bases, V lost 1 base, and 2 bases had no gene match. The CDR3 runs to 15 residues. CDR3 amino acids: CASSLEGTDNSPLHF. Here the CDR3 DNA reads TGTGCCAGCAGTTTAGAAGGGACAGATAATTCACCCCTCCACTTT.

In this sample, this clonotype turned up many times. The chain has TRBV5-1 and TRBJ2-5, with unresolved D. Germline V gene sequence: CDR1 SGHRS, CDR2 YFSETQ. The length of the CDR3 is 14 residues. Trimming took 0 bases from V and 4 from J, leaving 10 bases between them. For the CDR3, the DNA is TGCGCCAGCAGCTTGGCTCAGCTCGGAGAGACCCAGTACTTC. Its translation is CASSLAQLGETQYF.

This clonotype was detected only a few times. In nucleotides, the CDR3 is TGCGCCAGCAGCTGGGGACAGGGTACACAAGAGACCCAGTACTTC. This gives the protein CASSWGQGTQETQYF. J is TRBJ2-5 and V is TRBV5-1; TRBD1 matches at 9 bases. V shed 3 bases and J 2 bases; nucleotides not matched to a gene: 5. CDR1 and CDR2 from the germline V gene are SGHRS and YFSETQ. This CDR3 is 15 amino acids long. Variable domain in full (rest from reference TRBV5-1 and TRBJ2-5): KAGVTQTPRYLIKTRGQQVTLSCSPISGHRSVSWYQQTPGQGLQFLFEYFSETQRNKGNFPGRFSGRQFSNSRSEMNVSTLELGDSALYLCASSWGQGTQETQYFGPGTRLLVL.

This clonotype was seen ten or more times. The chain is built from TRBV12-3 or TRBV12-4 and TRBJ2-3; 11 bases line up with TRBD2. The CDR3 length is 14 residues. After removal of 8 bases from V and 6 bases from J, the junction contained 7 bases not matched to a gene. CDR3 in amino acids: CASRLAGGRDTQYF. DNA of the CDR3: TGTGCCAGCCGATTAGCGGGGGGGCGGGATACGCAGTATTTT.

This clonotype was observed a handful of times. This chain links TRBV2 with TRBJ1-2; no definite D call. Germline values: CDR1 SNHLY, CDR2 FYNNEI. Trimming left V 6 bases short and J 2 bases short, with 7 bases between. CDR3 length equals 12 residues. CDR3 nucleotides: TGTGCCAGCAGAAGTTACAACTATGGCTACACCTTC. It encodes CASRSYNYGYTF. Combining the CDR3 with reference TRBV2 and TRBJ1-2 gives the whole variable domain EPEVTQTPSHQVTQMGQEVILRCVPISNHLYFYWYRQILGQKVEFLVSFYNNEISEKSEIFDDQFSVERPDGSNFTLKIRSTKLEDSAMYFCASRSYNYGYTFGSGTRLTVV.

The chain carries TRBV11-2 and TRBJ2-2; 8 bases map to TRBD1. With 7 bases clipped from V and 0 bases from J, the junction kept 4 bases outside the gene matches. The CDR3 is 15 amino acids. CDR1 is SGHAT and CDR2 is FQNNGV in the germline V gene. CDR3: CASTSQGANTGELFF. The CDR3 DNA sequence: TGTGCCAGCACCTCACAGGGGGCGAACACCGGGGAGCTGTTTTTT.

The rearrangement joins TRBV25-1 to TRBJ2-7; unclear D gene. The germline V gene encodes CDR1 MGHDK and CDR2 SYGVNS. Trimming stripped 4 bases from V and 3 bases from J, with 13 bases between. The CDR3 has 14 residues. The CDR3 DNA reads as TGTGCCAGCAGTGGAACGGGCACACTCTACGAGCAGTACTTC. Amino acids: CASSGTGTLYEQYF.

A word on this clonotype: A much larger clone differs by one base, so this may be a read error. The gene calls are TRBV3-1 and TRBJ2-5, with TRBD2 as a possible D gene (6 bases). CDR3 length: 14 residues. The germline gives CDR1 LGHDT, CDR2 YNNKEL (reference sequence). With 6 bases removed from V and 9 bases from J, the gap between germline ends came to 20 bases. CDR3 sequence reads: CASSLDASGEAQYF. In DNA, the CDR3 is TGTGCCAGCAGTCTAGATGCATCTGGGGAGGCCCAGTACTTC.

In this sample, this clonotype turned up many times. CDR3 residues: CASSFIQGRAFF. The CDR3 DNA is TGTGCCAGCAGTTTCATCCAGGGTAGGGCTTTCTTT. V usage is TRBV27 and J usage is TRBJ1-1, with D possibly TRBD1 on 5 matching bases. This CDR3 region has 12 residues. CDR1 MNHEY and CDR2 SMNVEV come from the germline V gene (reference sequence). Trimming shortened V by 3 bases and J by 11 bases, and 13 bases separated the two germline ends.

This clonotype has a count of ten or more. The chain's CDR3 is CASSEGEGFNGYTF. The CDR3 DNA is TGTGCCAGCAGTGAAGGGGAGGGCTTCAATGGCTACACCTTC. The chain joins TRBV6-1 to TRBJ1-2; D is undetermined. Germline CDR1 reads MNHNS; CDR2 reads SASEGT. With 1 base removed from V and 6 bases from J, the gap between germline ends came to 12 bases. The CDR3 is 14 amino acids.

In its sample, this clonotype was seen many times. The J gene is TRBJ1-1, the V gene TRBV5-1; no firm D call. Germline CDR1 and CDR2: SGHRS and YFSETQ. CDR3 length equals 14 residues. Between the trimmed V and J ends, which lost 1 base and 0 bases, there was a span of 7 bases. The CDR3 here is CASSLTAMNTEAFF. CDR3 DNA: TGCGCCAGCAGCTTGACAGCTATGAACACTGAAGCTTTCTTT.